This T cell receptor (beta chain) was obtained from a study of monozygotic twins with inflammatory bowel disease. The V gene's germline CDR1 is DFQATT and CDR2 SNEGSKA (reference sequence). This CDR3 comprises 15 residues. General study findings and limits: Compared with healthy co-twins, IBD patients showed reduced TCRbeta repertoire diversity by inverse Simpson. Relative to healthy twins, IBD patients had fewer clonotypes in common with others, a gap that was especially apparent with disease activity.

On this clonotype: Its target is not known.

Template switching incorporated UMIs with a 6-nucleotide sample barcode. From the 5' RACE reads, TCRdb lists one entry per CDR3 protein and no DNA. This table lists fewer than 550,000 distinct CDR3 sequences. The specimen was blood. This chain uses TRBV20-1 with TRBJ1-1; TCRdb outputs TRBD1, but without DNA this stays unchecked. The TCR originated in a human donor with ulcerative colitis or Crohn's disease, or a healthy co-twin of an affected twin (not recorded which). CDR3 loop: CSARDRGGWNTEAFF.